This T cell receptor (beta chain) was observed in a study of identical twins. The sample holds many counts of this clonotype. The antigen is undetermined. This CDR3 contains 14 residues. V lost 3 bases, J lost 8 bases, and 6 bases stayed unmatched. Notes on the study in general: Zero-insertion findings could be partly confounded by invariant cells (MAIT and iNKT cells). Out-of-frame alpha sequences common to twins exhibited an excess of low generation probability. With abundant cord blood beta clonotypes, insertions were fewer; memory repertoires showed no such pattern.

MiXCR, run by TCRdb on the 5' RACE reads, gives a single entry per CDR3 protein. The repertoire holds 1.5 million or so distinct CDR3 sequences, with less than 35% as singletons. This chain uses TRBV12-3 or TRBV12-4 with TRBJ2-7; 11 bases are a match to TRBD2. This TCR derives from a newborn girl in good health. The sequencing sample was made of cord blood. CDR3 bases: TGTGCCAGCAGTTTCCGACTAGCGGGGATTAAGCAGTACTTC. Its protein product is CASSFRLAGIKQYF.